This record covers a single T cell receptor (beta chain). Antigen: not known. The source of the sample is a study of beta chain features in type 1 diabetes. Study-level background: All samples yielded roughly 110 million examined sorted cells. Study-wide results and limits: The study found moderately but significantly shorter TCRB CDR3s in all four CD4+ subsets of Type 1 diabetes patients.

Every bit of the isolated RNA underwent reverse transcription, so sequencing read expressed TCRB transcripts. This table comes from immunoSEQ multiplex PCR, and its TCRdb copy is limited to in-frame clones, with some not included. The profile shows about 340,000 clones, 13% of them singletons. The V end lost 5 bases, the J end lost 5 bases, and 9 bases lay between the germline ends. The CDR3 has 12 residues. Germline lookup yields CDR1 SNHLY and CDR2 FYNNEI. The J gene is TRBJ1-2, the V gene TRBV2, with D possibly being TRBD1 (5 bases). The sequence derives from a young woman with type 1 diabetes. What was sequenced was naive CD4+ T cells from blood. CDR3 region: CASSPPGYGYTF. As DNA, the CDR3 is TGTGCCAGCAGTCCCCCAGGGTATGGCTACACCTTC.